Below, one T cell receptor beta chain is given with its context. There are 14 residues in the CDR3. V was shortened by 7 bases and J by 0 bases, with 10 bases between the two germline ends. Germline CDR1 and CDR2: SQVTM and ANQGSEA. This entry comes from a study of shared clonotypes between healthy human individuals. Here immunoSEQ multiplex PCR was the method, and the copy in TCRdb shows in-frame clones only, minus some. The sample has 650,000 to 750,000 clones, around 72% seen once. The rearrangement uses TRBV29-1 and TRBJ2-6; D call uncertain. The TCR sequence derives from a woman younger than 45 in good health. Sample: memory CD4+ T cells sorted from blood. Subset here: CD45RA-negative fraction. Here the CDR3 DNA reads TGCAGCGCTCCTAACACCTCTGGGGCCAACGTCCTGACTTTC. Its translation is CSAPNTSGANVLTF.